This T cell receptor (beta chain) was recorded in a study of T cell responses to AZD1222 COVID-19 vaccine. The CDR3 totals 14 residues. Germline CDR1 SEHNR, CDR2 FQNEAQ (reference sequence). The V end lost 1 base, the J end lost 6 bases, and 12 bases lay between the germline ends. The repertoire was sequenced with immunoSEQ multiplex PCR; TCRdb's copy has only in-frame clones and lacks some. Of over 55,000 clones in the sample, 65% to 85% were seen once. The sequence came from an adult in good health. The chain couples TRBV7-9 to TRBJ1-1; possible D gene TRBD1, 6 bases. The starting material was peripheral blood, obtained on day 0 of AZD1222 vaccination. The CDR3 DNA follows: TGTGCCAGCAGCTTAGACGGGGGCAGCCCTGAAGCTTTCTTT. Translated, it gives CASSLDGGSPEAFF. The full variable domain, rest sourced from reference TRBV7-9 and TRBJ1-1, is DTGVSQNPRHKITKRGQNVTFRCDPISEHNRLYWYRQTLGQGPEFLTYFQNEAQLEKSRLLSDRFSAERPKGSFSTLEIQRTEQGDSAMYLCASSLDGGSPEAFFGQGTRLTVV.